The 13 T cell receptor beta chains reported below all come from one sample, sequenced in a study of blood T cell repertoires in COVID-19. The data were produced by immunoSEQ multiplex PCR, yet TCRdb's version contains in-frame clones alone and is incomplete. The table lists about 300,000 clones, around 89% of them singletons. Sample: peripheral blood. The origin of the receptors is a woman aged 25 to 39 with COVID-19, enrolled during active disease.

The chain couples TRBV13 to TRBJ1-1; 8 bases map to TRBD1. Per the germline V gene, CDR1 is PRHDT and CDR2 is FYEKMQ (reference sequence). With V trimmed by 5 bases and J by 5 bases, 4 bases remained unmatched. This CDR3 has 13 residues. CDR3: CASSGTGWTEAFF. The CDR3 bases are TGTGCCAGCAGCGGGACAGGATGGACTGAAGCTTTCTTT.

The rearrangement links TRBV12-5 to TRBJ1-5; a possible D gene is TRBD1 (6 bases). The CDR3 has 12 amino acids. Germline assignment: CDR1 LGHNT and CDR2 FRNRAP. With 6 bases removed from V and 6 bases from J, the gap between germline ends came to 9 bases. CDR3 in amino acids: CASGQGGQPQHF. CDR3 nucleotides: TGTGCTAGTGGACAAGGGGGTCAGCCCCAGCATTTT.

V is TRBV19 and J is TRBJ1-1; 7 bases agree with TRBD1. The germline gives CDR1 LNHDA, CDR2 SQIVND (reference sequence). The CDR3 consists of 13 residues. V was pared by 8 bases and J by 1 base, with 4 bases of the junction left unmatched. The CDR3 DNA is TGTGCCAGTCCCAACAGGGGGAACACTGAAGCTTTCTTT. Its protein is CASPNRGNTEAFF.

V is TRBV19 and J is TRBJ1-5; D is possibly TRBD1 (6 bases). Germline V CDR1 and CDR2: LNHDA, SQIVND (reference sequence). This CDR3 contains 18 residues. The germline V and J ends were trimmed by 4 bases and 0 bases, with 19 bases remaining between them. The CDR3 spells CASSTRAGVRDSNQPQHF. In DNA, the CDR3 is TGTGCCAGTAGTACGAGGGCAGGGGTACGGGATAGCAATCAGCCCCAGCATTTT. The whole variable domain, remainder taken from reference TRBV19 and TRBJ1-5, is DGGITQSPKYLFRKEGQNVTLSCEQNLNHDAMYWYRQDPGQGLRLIYYSQIVNDFQKGDIAEGYSVSREKKESFPLTVTSAQKNPTAFYLCASSTRAGVRDSNQPQHFGDGTRLSIL.

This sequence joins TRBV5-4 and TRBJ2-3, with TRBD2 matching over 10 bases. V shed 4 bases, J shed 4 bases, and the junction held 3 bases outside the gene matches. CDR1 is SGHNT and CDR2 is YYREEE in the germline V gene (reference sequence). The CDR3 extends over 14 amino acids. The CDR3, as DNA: TGTGCCAGCAGCCTCGGACTAGCGGCAGATACGCAGTATTTT. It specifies CASSLGLAADTQYF.

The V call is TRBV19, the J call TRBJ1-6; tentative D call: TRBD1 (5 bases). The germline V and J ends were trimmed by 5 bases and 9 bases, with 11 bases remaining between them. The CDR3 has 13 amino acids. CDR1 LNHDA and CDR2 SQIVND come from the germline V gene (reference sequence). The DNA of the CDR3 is TGTGCCAGTAGTTCCCAGGGTGGTTCACCCCTCCACTTT. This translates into CASSSQGGSPLHF.

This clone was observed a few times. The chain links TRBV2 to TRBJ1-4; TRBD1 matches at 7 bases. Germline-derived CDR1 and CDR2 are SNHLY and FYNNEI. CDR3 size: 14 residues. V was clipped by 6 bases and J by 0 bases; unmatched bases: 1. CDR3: CASRDRTTNEKLFF. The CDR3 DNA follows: TGTGCCAGCAGGGACAGGACAACTAATGAAAAACTGTTTTTT.

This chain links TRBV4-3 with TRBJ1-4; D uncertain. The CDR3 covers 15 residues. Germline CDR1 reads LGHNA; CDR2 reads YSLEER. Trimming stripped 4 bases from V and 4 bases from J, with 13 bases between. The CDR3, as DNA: TGCGCCAGCAGCCGGATCAGAGGACTTAATGAAAAACTGTTTTTT. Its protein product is CASSRIRGLNEKLFF.

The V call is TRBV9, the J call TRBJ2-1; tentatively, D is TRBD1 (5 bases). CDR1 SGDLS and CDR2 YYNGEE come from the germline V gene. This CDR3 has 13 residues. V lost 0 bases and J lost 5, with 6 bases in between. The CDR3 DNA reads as TGTGCCAGCAGCGTAGGCAGGGACAATGAGCAGTTCTTC. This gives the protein CASSVGRDNEQFF. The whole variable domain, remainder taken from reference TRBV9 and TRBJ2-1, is DSGVTQTPKHLITATGQRVTLRCSPRSGDLSVYWYQQSLDQGLQFLIQYYNGEERAKGNILERFSAQQFPDLHSELNLSSLELGDSALYFCASSVGRDNEQFFGPGTRLTVL.

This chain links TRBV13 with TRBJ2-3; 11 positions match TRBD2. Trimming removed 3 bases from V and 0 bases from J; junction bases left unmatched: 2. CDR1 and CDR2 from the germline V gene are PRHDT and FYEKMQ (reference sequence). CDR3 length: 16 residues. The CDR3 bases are TGTGCCAGCAGCTTTAGACTAGCGGGGAGCACAGATACGCAGTATTTT. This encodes CASSFRLAGSTDTQYF. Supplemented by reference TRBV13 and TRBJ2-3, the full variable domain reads AAGVIQSPRHLIKEKRETATLKCYPIPRHDTVYWYQQGPGQDPQFLISFYEKMQSDKGSIPDRFSAQQFSDYHSELNMSSLELGDSALYFCASSFRLAGSTDTQYFGPGTRLTVL.

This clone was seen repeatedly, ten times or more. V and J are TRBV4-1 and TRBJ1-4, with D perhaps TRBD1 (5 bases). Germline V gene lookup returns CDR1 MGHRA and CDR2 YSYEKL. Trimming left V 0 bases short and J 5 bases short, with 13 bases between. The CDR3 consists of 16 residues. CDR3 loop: CASSQEVGRGNEKLFF. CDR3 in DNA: TGCGCCAGCAGCCAAGAGGTGGGACGGGGGAATGAAAAACTGTTTTTT.

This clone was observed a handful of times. The CDR3 coding sequence is TGTGCCAGCAGAGCGTCTGCGAGGTATCAGCCCCAGCATTTT. Translation: CASRASARYQPQHF. The genes are TRBV2 and TRBJ1-5; no clear D gene. This CDR3 contains 14 residues. CDR1 is SNHLY and CDR2 is FYNNEI in the germline V gene. Trimming took 6 bases from V and 5 from J, leaving 14 bases between them. Full variable domain (outside the CDR3, taken from reference TRBV2 and TRBJ1-5): EPEVTQTPSHQVTQMGQEVILRCVPISNHLYFYWYRQILGQKVEFLVSFYNNEISEKSEIFDDQFSVERPDGSNFTLKIRSTKLEDSAMYFCASRASARYQPQHFGDGTRLSIL.

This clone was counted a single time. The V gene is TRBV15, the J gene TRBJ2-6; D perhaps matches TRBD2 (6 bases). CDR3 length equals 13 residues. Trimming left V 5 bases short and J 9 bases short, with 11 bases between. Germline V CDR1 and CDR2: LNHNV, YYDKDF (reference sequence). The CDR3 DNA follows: TGTGCCACCAGCCTCCGGACTAACAACGTCCTGACTTTC. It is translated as CATSLRTNNVLTF.